One and the same sample provided the 14 T cell receptor beta chains below, sequenced in a study of regulatory T cells in long-lasting Graves disease. CDR3-region Arm-PCR and iRepertoire HTBI primers produced the TCR beta libraries. TCRdb reprocessed the multiplex PCR reads via MiXCR and lists one record per CDR3 protein. Of over 400,000 distinct CDR3 sequences in the sample, approximately 14% were seen once. Described time point: newly diagnosed GD, antithyroid drugs for less than 3 months. The authors made the TCR library using RNA they extracted from PBMCs. The same sample was also studied in work on T cells in Graves' hyperthyroidism and ophthalmopathy.

This sample comprised peripheral blood mononuclear cells (PBMCs), obtained at new diagnosis, from a patient treated with antithyroid drugs. The receptors were gathered from a woman in her 50s with Graves disease.

This clonotype was detected only a few times. Just one base apart from a much larger clone, this may be a read error. The chain links TRBV2 to TRBJ2-7, with TRBD1 identical over 7 bases. The germline V gene encodes CDR1 SNHLY and CDR2 FYNNEI. After removal of 5 bases from V and 5 bases from J, the junction contained 12 bases not matched to a gene. The CDR3 sequence is 15 residues long. The CDR3 bases are TGTGCCAGCAGTCCTAATAGGGGGCCTACCCACGAGCAGTACTTC. Amino acids: CASSPNRGPTHEQYF. Based on the CDR3 plus reference TRBV2 and TRBJ2-7, the full variable domain is EPEVTQTPSHQVTQMGQEVILRCVPISNHLYFYWYRQILGQKVEFLVSFYNNEISEKSEIFDDQFSVERPDGSNFTLKIRSTKLEDSAMYFCASSPNRGPTHEQYFGPGTRLTVT.

This clonotype has just a few counts. This chain connects TRBV6-5 to TRBJ2-5; D is unclear. Germline CDR1 is MNHEY and CDR2 is SVGAGI. The CDR3 sequence is 15 residues long. V was pared by 3 bases and J by 5 bases, with 16 bases between. The CDR3 region is CASSYLSGLGETQYF. The CDR3 nucleotides read TGTGCCAGCAGTTATTTATCCGGGTTGGGGGAGACCCAGTACTTC.

This clonotype was observed a few times. The chain uses TRBV9 and TRBJ1-1; 11 bases agree with TRBD1. Trimming at V came to 4 bases and at J to 5 bases, leaving 13 bases not matched to a gene. CDR1 SGDLS and CDR2 YYNGEE come from the germline V gene. The CDR3 sequence is 17 residues long. CDR3 bases: TGTGCCAGCAGCCACACCCGGACAGGGGGCTCCAGGACTGAAGCTTTCTTT. Translated, it gives CASSHTRTGGSRTEAFF.

Comment on this clonotype: This may stem from a read error, because a much larger clone lies one nucleotide away. CDR3 in amino acids: CASRDKYTGELFF. For the CDR3, the DNA is TGTGCCAGTAGGGACAAATACACCGGGGAGCTGTTTTTT. The rearrangement links TRBV19 to TRBJ2-2, with D possibly being TRBD1 (5 bases). Germline V lookup: CDR1 LNHDA, CDR2 SQIVND (reference sequence). V gave up 6 bases and J gave up 3 bases, with 8 bases separating them. CDR3 length: 13 amino acids. The variable domain in full, completed from reference TRBV19 and TRBJ2-2, reads DGGITQSPKYLFRKEGQNVTLSCEQNLNHDAMYWYRQDPGQGLRLIYYSQIVNDFQKGDIAEGYSVSREKKESFPLTVTSAQKNPTAFYLCASRDKYTGELFFGEGSRLTVL.

Many counts were recorded for this clonotype. The rearrangement joins TRBV2 to TRBJ1-2, with unresolved D. The CDR3 is 13 residues long. The V end was cut by 5 bases, the J end by 4 bases, with 11 bases between. The V gene's germline CDR1 is SNHLY and CDR2 FYNNEI. The CDR3 DNA follows: TGTGCCAGCAGTTTCCGTACAGCCTATGGCTACACCTTC. As protein: CASSFRTAYGYTF. The complete variable domain, with remaining parts taken from reference TRBV2 and TRBJ1-2, reads EPEVTQTPSHQVTQMGQEVILRCVPISNHLYFYWYRQILGQKVEFLVSFYNNEISEKSEIFDDQFSVERPDGSNFTLKIRSTKLEDSAMYFCASSFRTAYGYTFGSGTRLTVV.

This clonotype was seen many times. This sequence joins TRBV12-3 or TRBV12-4 and TRBJ1-1; no firm D call. V shed 4 bases and J shed 3 bases, with 3 bases lying between them. CDR3 length: 11 amino acids. The CDR3 coding sequence is TGTGCCAGCAGTTCGGACACTGAAGCTTTCTTT. This codes for CASSSDTEAFF.

J is TRBJ1-4 and V is TRBV19, with D unresolved. Trimming took 6 bases from V and 3 from J, leaving 14 bases between them. This CDR3 has 15 residues. CDR1 and CDR2 from the germline V gene are LNHDA and SQIVND (reference sequence). Here the CDR3 reads CASSLGQVSNEKLFF. CDR3 in DNA: TGTGCCAGTAGCCTTGGGCAAGTGTCTAATGAAAAACTGTTTTTT.

This clonotype occurred many times. The chain uses TRBV2 and TRBJ2-1, with TRBD2 as a possible D gene (6 bases). The V end was cut by 6 bases, the J end by 0 bases, with 15 bases between. This CDR3 comprises 16 residues. Germline-derived CDR1 and CDR2 are SNHLY and FYNNEI. CDR3 in amino acids: CASSPSSAYSYNEQFF. The CDR3 DNA is TGTGCCAGCAGCCCTTCTAGCGCTTACTCCTACAATGAGCAGTTCTTC.

Many counts were recorded for this clonotype. The chain combines TRBV14 with TRBJ2-1, with D perhaps TRBD1 (5 bases). Deletions cut 6 bases from V and 9 bases from J, with 12 bases between. CDR1 is SGHDN and CDR2 is FVKESK in the germline V gene. The CDR3 has 12 amino acids. Here the CDR3 reads CASSPQGTEQFF. DNA of the CDR3: TGTGCCAGCAGTCCCCAGGGTACTGAGCAGTTCTTC.

This clonotype was counted at least ten times. The V call is TRBV14, the J call TRBJ2-5, with 7 bases fitting TRBD2. Germline V gives CDR1 SGHDN, CDR2 FVKESK. The ends lost 5 bases at V and 2 bases at J; junction bases unmatched: 5. The CDR3 totals 14 residues. The CDR3 DNA reads as TGTGCCAGCAGCAATCGGACTAGACAAGAGACCCAGTACTTC. This gives the protein CASSNRTRQETQYF.

This clonotype was counted at least ten times. This sequence joins TRBV6-1 and TRBJ2-5; D possibly corresponds to TRBD2 (7 bases). The germline V gene encodes CDR1 MNHNS and CDR2 SASEGT. Between the trimmed V and J ends, which lost 4 bases and 1 base, there was a span of 13 bases. The CDR3 is made up of 15 amino acids. The CDR3 coding sequence is TGTGCCAGCAGTGTGGAGGGAGGGGGCCAAGAGACCCAGTACTTC. It specifies CASSVEGGGQETQYF.

This clonotype was seen repeatedly, ten times or more. V gene TRBV7-2 combines with J gene TRBJ2-3; 7 nucleotides agree with TRBD2. Near its end, the DNA agrees better with TRBJ2-7, so the J call may be wrong. This CDR3 region has 17 residues. CDR1 SGHTA and CDR2 FQGNSA come from the germline V gene. CDR3: CASSFTVSGSTSYEQYF. The CDR3 DNA is TGTGCCAGCAGCTTCACCGTTAGCGGGTCTACTTCCTACGAGCAGTACTTC.

At least ten counts were recorded for this clonotype. The chain joins TRBV10-2 to TRBJ1-5; no clear D. V lost 0 bases and J 2 bases, leaving 11 bases between the germline ends. CDR3 length equals 16 residues. CDR1 is WSHSY, CDR2 SAAADI, per germline. The CDR3: CASSESRGIGNQPQHF. The CDR3 DNA reads TGCGCCAGCAGTGAGTCGCGGGGAATTGGCAATCAGCCCCAGCATTTT.

In this sample, this clonotype turned up many times. The chain is built from TRBV5-5 and TRBJ2-7; 9 bases are a match to TRBD2. Germline lookup yields CDR1 SGHKS and CDR2 YYEKEE (reference sequence). The ends lost 2 bases at V and 5 bases at J; junction bases unmatched: 11. This CDR3 is built from 16 residues. In DNA, the CDR3 is TGTGCCAGCAGCTTTCCCGGGACTAGCCCCCTGAACGAGCAGTACTTC. Protein: CASSFPGTSPLNEQYF. Complete variable domain (other parts from reference TRBV5-5 and TRBJ2-7): DAGVTQSPTHLIKTRGQQVTLRCSPISGHKSVSWYQQVLGQGPQFIFQYYEKEERGRGNFPDRFSARQFPNYSSELNVNALLLGDSALYLCASSFPGTSPLNEQYFGPGTRLTVT.